The rows below give T cell receptor beta chains drawn from one sample of a study of T cell responses to AZD1222 COVID-19 vaccine. Sequencing used immunoSEQ multiplex PCR; TCRdb keeps in-frame clones, though not all of them. The table includes around 120,000 clones, roughly 87% detected once. The specimen comprised peripheral blood, sampled on day 0 of AZD1222 vaccination. These receptors were obtained from an adult in good health. The CDR3 runs from the conserved cysteine through the conserved F or W. D genes are given only for firm matches.

j_call: TRBJ1-5
d_call: .
v_call: TRBV4-2
cdr3_nt: TGTGCCAGCAGCCAAGTGGCACAGTCTAATCAGCCCCAGCATTTT
cdr3_aa: CASSQVAQSNQPQHF

j_call: TRBJ1-1
d_call: .
v_call: TRBV7-9
cdr3_nt: TGTGCCAGCAGCGTTATGAACACTGAAGCTTTCTTT
cdr3_aa: CASSVMNTEAFF

j_call: TRBJ2-7
d_call: .
v_call: TRBV4-1
cdr3_nt: TGCGCCAGCAGCCAAGATCCGGGGTTCTACGAGCAGTACTTC
cdr3_aa: CASSQDPGFYEQYF

j_call: TRBJ1-1
d_call: TRBD1
v_call: TRBV18
cdr3_nt: TGTGCCAGCTCTCCCTCCCGGGACAGGGGCACTGAAGCTTTCTTT
cdr3_aa: CASSPSRDRGTEAFF

j_call: TRBJ2-7
d_call: TRBD1
v_call: TRBV5-4
cdr3_nt: TGTGCCAGCAGCTTGCCACAGGGGATCCACGAGCAGTACTTC
cdr3_aa: CASSLPQGIHEQYF

j_call: TRBJ2-3
d_call: .
v_call: TRBV3-1/TRBV3-2
cdr3_nt: TGTGCCAGCAGCCAATTCAAAAGCACAGATACGCAGTATTTT
cdr3_aa: CASSQFKSTDTQYF

j_call: TRBJ2-2
d_call: .
v_call: TRBV7-2
cdr3_nt: TGTGCCAGCAGCCTTACCGATATTGACGGGGAGCTGTTTTTT
cdr3_aa: CASSLTDIDGELFF

j_call: TRBJ2-6
d_call: .
v_call: TRBV3-1/TRBV3-2
cdr3_nt: TGTGCCAGCAGCTCTCAACCCAGAATTTGGGGCTCTGGGGCCAACGTCCTGACTTTC
cdr3_aa: CASSSQPRIWGSGANVLTF

j_call: TRBJ2-6
d_call: .
v_call: TRBV3-1/TRBV3-2
cdr3_nt: TGTGCCAGCAGCCATTTAACTGGGGGCTCTGGGGCCAACGTCCTGACTTTC
cdr3_aa: CASSHLTGGSGANVLTF

j_call: TRBJ2-2
d_call: .
v_call: TRBV5-1
cdr3_nt: TGCGCCAGCTCGGGACAGAACACCGGGGAGCTGTTTTTT
cdr3_aa: CASSGQNTGELFF